This paragraph reports one T cell receptor beta chain. Its antigen is undetermined. These data belong to a study of identifying expanded T cells in peripheral blood. Healthy donors had no documented immune events, such as infections, while sampled. Measured with immunoSEQ multiplex PCR; TCRdb has only the in-frame clones, and not every one. Of under 70,000 clones listed, around 87% are singletons. Study observations and caveats: Clone count variance between two-week samples rose with total template count.

The sequence was collected from a person aged 18 to 70 in good health. The sequenced sample consisted of blood.

CDR3 sequence: CASSLYRANTGELFF. The CDR3 DNA is TGTGCCAGCAGCTTATATAGGGCGAACACCGGGGAGCTGTTTTTT. The rearrangement links TRBV5-4 to TRBJ2-2, with unresolved D. The CDR3 has 15 amino acids. The V and J ends lost 2 bases and 0 bases respectively, with 8 bases between them. Per the germline V gene, CDR1 is SGHNT and CDR2 is YYREEE (reference sequence).